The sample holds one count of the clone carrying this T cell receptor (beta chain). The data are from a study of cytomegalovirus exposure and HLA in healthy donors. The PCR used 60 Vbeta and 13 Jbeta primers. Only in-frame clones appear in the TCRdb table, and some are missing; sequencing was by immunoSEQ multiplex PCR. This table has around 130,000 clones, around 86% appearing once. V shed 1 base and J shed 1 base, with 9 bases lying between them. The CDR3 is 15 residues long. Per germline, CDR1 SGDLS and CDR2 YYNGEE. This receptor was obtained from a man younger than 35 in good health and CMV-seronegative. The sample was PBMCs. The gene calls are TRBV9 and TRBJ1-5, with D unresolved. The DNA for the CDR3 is TGTGCCAGCAGCGTAAGTGACGGGAGCAATCAGCCCCAGCATTTT. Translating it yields CASSVSDGSNQPQHF.